This T cell receptor beta chain was observed in a study of CD8 T cells in Susac syndrome. cDNA came from roughly 0.53 to 1 ug RNA primed by random hexamers. Multiplex immunoSEQ PCR targeted 54 Vbeta and 13 Jbeta TCR beta segments. Using its own MiXCR run on the immunoSEQ multiplex PCR reads, TCRdb lists one record per CDR3 protein. The top ten hold over 0.065% of the sample, which has fewer than 350,000 distinct CDR3 sequences, about 91% seen once. Deletions cut 7 bases from V and 3 bases from J, with 16 bases between. CDR3 length: 14 amino acids. CDR1 is GTSNPN, CDR2 SVGIG, per germline (reference sequence). Through negative isolation, CD4+ and CD8+ T cells were obtained, while TEMRA cells were enriched using FACS.

The receptor comes from a human donor with multiple sclerosis. Sequenced sample: CD4+ T cells from PBMCs. The rearrangement uses TRBV30 and TRBJ1-5, with D tentatively TRBD1 (6 bases). The CDR3: CAFNKGGNNQPQHF. The CDR3, as DNA: TGTGCCTTCAACAAGGGGGGTAACAATCAGCCCCAGCATTTT.